This TCR beta chain was observed in a study of blood T cell repertoires in COVID-19. Study details: The analysed material was cDNA or gDNA that came from T cells, B-cell-depleted T cells, or PBMCs.

TCRdb's table, derived via immunoSEQ multiplex PCR, lists solely in-frame clones and lacks some. The table includes more than 300,000 clones, nearly 90% detected once. The sequenced sample was PBMCs or T cells enriched from blood (not recorded which). The clonotype was recovered from a woman in her twenties or thirties who had recovered from COVID-19.

The CDR3 loop is CASSQVISGDGYEQYF. CDR3 DNA sequence: TGTGCCAGCAGCCAAGTGATTAGCGGGGATGGATACGAGCAGTACTTC. The chain couples TRBV3-1 (or the pseudogene TRBV3-2) to TRBJ2-7; 8 nucleotides line up with TRBD2. Trimming at V came to 1 base and at J to 4 bases, leaving 9 bases not matched to a gene. The CDR3 totals 16 residues. Germline assignment: CDR1 LGHDT and CDR2 YNNKEL (reference sequence).